This note documents a single T cell receptor (beta chain) sequence. In the study's own analysis: Amplified reference gene primers provided the basis for estimating nucleated cell counts. Using immunoSEQ multiplex PCR, the repertoire was profiled, and TCRdb retains in-frame clones only, with some absent. V and J calls and clone size come straight from that table; D and trimming were deduced from the DNA. The table lists tens of thousands of clones, just over 85% of them singletons. This entry is derived from a study of blood T cell repertoires in COVID-19. Background on the study: COVID-19 samples collected from the United States, Italy and Spain covered acute and convalescent phases. PBMCs, B-cell-depleted T cells, or T cells were the source of the cDNA or gDNA that made up the material.

Trimming pared 0 bases from V and 0 bases from J, leaving 12 bases between. Germline V lookup: CDR1 SEHNR, CDR2 FQNEAQ (reference sequence). The CDR3 loop spans 17 amino acids. J is TRBJ1-5 and V is TRBV7-9, with D unclear. This sequence originates from a man older than 75 with acute or convalescent COVID-19. The specimen sequenced was peripheral blood. CDR3 in amino acids: CASSLAGRGSSNQPQHF. CDR3 nucleotide sequence: TGTGCCAGCAGCTTAGCCGGCAGAGGGAGTAGCAATCAGCCCCAGCATTTT.